This is a list of T cell receptor beta chains from one sample in a study of glioma-infiltrating T cells. TCRdb re-analysed the multiplex PCR reads in MiXCR, keeping a single row per CDR3 protein. The table has 300,000 to 450,000 distinct CDR3 sequences, 41% seen once; the top ten hold about 12%. Sequenced input: glioma tissue, nonneoplastic brain tissue, or PBMCs (not recorded which). These receptors all come from a human donor with low-grade glioma or glioblastoma, undergoing nonglioma brain surgery, or in good health (not recorded which). CDR3s include the opening cysteine and the closing phenylalanine or tryptophan. Each record gives: J gene, V gene, D gene, clone size, CDR3 protein, CDR3 DNA. D genes are given only for firm matches. Clone size is not always given. Where it is, it says once, few, many or a class for expanded clones.

J gene: TRBJ2-7
V gene: TRBV28
D gene: TRBD2
clone size: few
CDR3 protein: CASASLGEGTPYEQYF
CDR3 DNA: TGTGCCAGCGCTTCCCTCGGGGAGGGGACGCCCTACGAGCAGTACTTC

J gene: TRBJ2-1
V gene: TRBV13
D gene: .
clone size: .
CDR3 protein: CASSLDPSGQVWNEQFF
CDR3 DNA: TGTGCCAGCAGCTTAGACCCTAGCGGACAGGTTTGGAATGAGCAGTTCTTC

J gene: TRBJ1-1
V gene: TRBV20-1
D gene: .
clone size: few
CDR3 protein: CSARTRSEAFF
CDR3 DNA: TGCAGTGCAAGGACCCGCTCTGAAGCTTTCTTT

J gene: TRBJ2-7
V gene: TRBV28
D gene: .
clone size: .
CDR3 protein: CASRYTIYREEGSSYEQYF
CDR3 DNA: TGTGCCAGCAGATACACAATTTACAGGGAGGAGGGAAGCTCCTACGAGCAGTACTTC

J gene: TRBJ2-5
V gene: TRBV28
D gene: .
clone size: .
CDR3 protein: CASSRVGRMIETQYF
CDR3 DNA: TGTGCCAGCAGCAGAGTCGGCAGGATGATAGAGACCCAGTACTTC

J gene: TRBJ2-7
V gene: TRBV7-2
D gene: .
clone size: .
CDR3 protein: CASSFQIGQNKQYF
CDR3 DNA: TGTGCCAGCAGCTTCCAGATAGGACAAAATAAGCAGTACTTC

J gene: TRBJ1-1
V gene: TRBV12-3/TRBV12-4
D gene: TRBD1
clone size: many
CDR3 protein: CASSPRQGVNTEAFF
CDR3 DNA: TGTGCCAGCAGTCCCCGACAGGGGGTGAACACTGAAGCTTTCTTT

J gene: TRBJ2-3
V gene: TRBV20-1
D gene: .
clone size: .
CDR3 protein: CSASVSTDTQYF
CDR3 DNA: TGCAGTGCTAGCGTTAGCACAGATACGCAGTATTTT

J gene: TRBJ2-3
V gene: TRBV7-3
D gene: TRBD2
clone size: .
CDR3 protein: CASASGRAGTQYF
CDR3 DNA: TGTGCCAGCGCTAGCGGGAGGGCTGGTACGCAGTATTTT

J gene: TRBJ2-5
V gene: TRBV20-1
D gene: TRBD2
clone size: few
CDR3 protein: CSARGTSGTQYF
CDR3 DNA: TGCAGTGCCCGCGGGACTAGCGGAACCCAGTACTTC

J gene: TRBJ2-3
V gene: TRBV20-1
D gene: TRBD1
clone size: few
CDR3 protein: CSAGPGQSTDTQYF
CDR3 DNA: TGCAGTGCCGGGCCGGGACAGAGCACAGATACGCAGTATTTT

J gene: TRBJ2-7
V gene: TRBV6-1
D gene: TRBD2
clone size: few
CDR3 protein: CASSPRVAGVYEQYF
CDR3 DNA: TGTGCCAGCAGCCCCCGAGTAGCGGGAGTTTACGAGCAGTACTTC

J gene: TRBJ1-2
V gene: TRBV27
D gene: .
clone size: many
CDR3 protein: CASSLLGGGHYGYTF
CDR3 DNA: TGTGCCAGCAGTTTATTGGGCGGGGGTCACTATGGCTACACCTTC

J gene: TRBJ2-3
V gene: TRBV12-5
D gene: .
clone size: .
CDR3 protein: CASGLGGTDTQYF
CDR3 DNA: TGTGCTAGCGGCTTAGGGGGTACAGATACGCAGTATTTT

J gene: TRBJ1-1
V gene: TRBV6-5
D gene: .
clone size: many
CDR3 protein: CASSLDPYSNTEAFF
CDR3 DNA: TGTGCCAGCAGCTTAGACCCATACTCGAACACTGAAGCTTTCTTT

J gene: TRBJ2-1
V gene: TRBV10-3
D gene: TRBD2
clone size: .
CDR3 protein: CAIKFEVGGENEQFF
CDR3 DNA: TGTGCCATCAAGTTCGAGGTCGGGGGGGAGAATGAGCAGTTCTTC

J gene: TRBJ2-1
V gene: TRBV3-1
D gene: TRBD2
clone size: .
CDR3 protein: CASSQDVWASGSPQHEQFF
CDR3 DNA: TGTGCCAGCAGCCAAGATGTCTGGGCTAGCGGGAGTCCCCAGCATGAGCAGTTCTTC

J gene: TRBJ2-1
V gene: TRBV4-1
D gene: .
clone size: .
CDR3 protein: CASSQAGTYTYNEQFF
CDR3 DNA: TGCGCCAGCAGCCAAGCTGGGACTTATACCTACAATGAGCAGTTCTTC

J gene: TRBJ2-7
V gene: TRBV7-2
D gene: .
clone size: few
CDR3 protein: CASSLSARDHEQYF
CDR3 DNA: TGTGCCAGCAGCTTATCGGCCCGGGACCACGAGCAGTACTTC

J gene: TRBJ2-1
V gene: TRBV24-1
D gene: TRBD1
clone size: once
CDR3 protein: CATSDQPRTGPTSSYNEQFF
CDR3 DNA: TGTGCCACCAGTGATCAACCCCGGACAGGACCTACTAGCTCCTACAATGAGCAGTTCTTC

J gene: TRBJ2-2
V gene: TRBV6-2/TRBV6-3
D gene: .
clone size: .
CDR3 protein: CAGGAVNTGELFF
CDR3 DNA: TGTGCCGGGGGGGCTGTGAACACCGGGGAGCTGTTTTTT

J gene: TRBJ1-2
V gene: TRBV20-1
D gene: .
clone size: many
CDR3 protein: CSAVLGGSRGYTF
CDR3 DNA: TGCAGTGCTGTTTTGGGGGGTAGCCGAGGCTACACCTTC

J gene: TRBJ1-2
V gene: TRBV7-9
D gene: .
clone size: .
CDR3 protein: CASSLAEEILF
CDR3 DNA: TGTGCCAGCAGCTTAGCCGAGGAGATTCTCTTC

J gene: TRBJ2-5
V gene: TRBV6-2/TRBV6-3
D gene: .
clone size: many
CDR3 protein: CASSYRQETQYF
CDR3 DNA: TGTGCCAGCAGTTACAGACAAGAGACCCAGTACTTC